What follows are 7 T cell receptor beta chains derived from one specimen sequenced in a study of human T cells and chemical hapten exposure. The sample's time point: pre-sensitization, week 0. Treatment of the sample: therapeutic diphenylcyclopropenone sensitization with weekly scalp DPC. MiXCR was run by TCRdb on the RACE reads, yielding one entry per CDR3 protein. Of roughly 250,000 distinct CDR3 sequences in the sample, over 8% were seen once. The sample here was whole blood, taken in connection with sensitization to the hapten diphenylcyclopropenone (DPC). The receptors originated from a woman between 35 and 50 years old with alopecia areata. Some clones in this sample may be carry-over from other donors' samples.

This clonotype has ten or more counts. V and J are TRBV6-2 or TRBV6-3 and TRBJ2-3; 12 positions match TRBD1. Germline V lookup: CDR1 MNHEY, CDR2 SVGEGT. The CDR3 has 15 amino acids. The V gene end was trimmed by 8 bases and the J gene end by 6 bases; junction bases not matched to a gene: 9. CDR3 sequence: CASSTGTGGEDTQYF. The DNA for the CDR3 is TGTGCCAGCTCGACGGGGACAGGGGGCGAGGATACGCAGTATTTT.

The chain has TRBV7-9 and TRBJ1-4; D possibly corresponds to TRBD1 (6 bases). The CDR3 totals 14 residues. V was clipped by 4 bases and J by 2 bases, with 8 bases between them. The germline gives CDR1 SEHNR, CDR2 FQNEAQ (reference sequence). The CDR3 is CASSSQGTNEKLFF. The CDR3 DNA reads TGTGCCAGCAGCTCTCAGGGGACTAATGAAAAACTGTTTTTT. The full variable domain, rest sourced from reference TRBV7-9 and TRBJ1-4, is DTGVSQNPRHKITKRGQNVTFRCDPISEHNRLYWYRQTLGQGPEFLTYFQNEAQLEKSRLLSDRFSAERPKGSFSTLEIQRTEQGDSAMYLCASSSQGTNEKLFFGSGTQLSVL.

This clonotype was counted between two and nine times. The rearrangement joins TRBV6-2 or TRBV6-3 to TRBJ2-7; D unresolved. The CDR3 is 15 amino acids. Deletions cut 3 bases from V and 3 bases from J, with 15 bases between. Germline CDR1 is MNHEY and CDR2 is SVGEGT. The CDR3 DNA is TGTGCCAGCAGTTATTGGCGAGCCGGCTTCTACGAGCAGTACTTC. Amino acids: CASSYWRAGFYEQYF.

V gene TRBV6-5 combines with J gene TRBJ2-7; TRBD2 matches 8 bases. The germline V gene encodes CDR1 MNHEY and CDR2 SVGAGI. Trimming cost V 4 bases and J 6 bases; bases outside gene matches: 8. The CDR3 loop spans 14 amino acids. CDR3 coding DNA: TGTGCCAGCAGTTTGAGAGCGGGAGTAGGCGAGCAGTACTTC. Amino acids: CASSLRAGVGEQYF.

A few counts support this clonotype. The chain couples TRBV6-2 or TRBV6-3 to TRBJ1-2; TRBD1 might be the D (5 bases). The CDR3 contains 13 residues. The germline gives CDR1 MNHEY, CDR2 SVGEGT. Trimming removed 6 bases at V and 3 bases at J, with 11 bases between. The CDR3 coding sequence is TGTGCCAGCAGCGGGACGGTAGACTATGGCTACACCTTC. It encodes CASSGTVDYGYTF.

The chain combines TRBV7-2 with TRBJ2-5; 9 bases line up with TRBD1. V shed 5 bases and J 5 bases; nucleotides not matched to a gene: 18. In germline, CDR1 is SGHTA, CDR2 FQGNSA. CDR3 size: 18 residues. The CDR3 here is CASSRASGTGFFSETQYF. The CDR3 DNA reads as TGTGCCAGCAGCCGAGCCTCCGGGACAGGGTTTTTTAGTGAGACCCAGTACTTC. Drawing the rest from reference TRBV7-2 and TRBJ2-5, the complete variable domain is GAGVSQSPSNKVTEKGKDVELRCDPISGHTALYWYRQSLGQGLEFLIYFQGNSAPDKSGLPSDRFSAERTGGSVSTLTIQRTQQEDSAVYLCASSRASGTGFFSETQYFGPGTRLLVL.

This clonotype was seen ten or more times. The V gene is TRBV24-1, the J gene TRBJ2-2; D remains unclear. Germline CDR1 is KGHDR and CDR2 is SFDVKD. The length of the CDR3 is 16 residues. Trimming shortened V by 3 bases and J by 5 bases, and 15 bases separated the two germline ends. CDR3 sequence reads: CATSDQARSRTGELFF. The CDR3 nucleotides are TGTGCCACCAGTGATCAGGCCAGAAGTAGGACCGGGGAGCTGTTTTTT.